Sequencing of this T cell receptor beta chain was carried out in a study of T cells in Graves' hyperthyroidism and ophthalmopathy. RNA transcripts provided the source from which TCR beta CDR3 regions were amplified. The TCR CDR3 first-round RT-PCR relied on the HTBI primer set. TCRdb processed the multiplex PCR reads anew with MiXCR; each CDR3 protein has one entry. The sample has about 500,000 distinct CDR3 sequences, about 16% seen once. The origin of this receptor is a woman in her twenties or thirties with Graves' ophthalmopathy. The source material was blood.

The chain's CDR3 is CASSQPGTGDEKLFF. In DNA form, the CDR3 reads TGCGCCAGCAGCCAACCCGGGACAGGGGATGAAAAACTGTTTTTT. V and J are TRBV4-1 and TRBJ1-4, with 10 bases fitting TRBD1. Germline values: CDR1 MGHRA, CDR2 YSYEKL. There are 15 residues in the CDR3. The J segment lost 6 bases and the V segment lost 2 bases, leaving 3 bases of the junction unmatched.